The clone carrying this T cell receptor beta chain turned up a few times. The antigen remains unidentified. The record originates from a study of T cells in Graves' hyperthyroidism and ophthalmopathy. Study outcomes and limitations: Ophthalmopathy was identified by the model a median about 6.8 months ahead of onset.

TCR beta CDR3 regions were amplified from RNA. With the HTBI primer set, the TCR CDR3 went through a first round of RT-PCR. From the multiplex PCR reads, TCRdb called clonotypes with MiXCR, one entry per CDR3 protein. Seen here are 600,000 or so distinct CDR3 sequences, about 14% observed once, and the top ten hold around 13%. V shed 3 bases and J 3 bases; nucleotides not matched to a gene: 11. CDR3 length: 17 residues. Germline values: CDR1 SGDLS, CDR2 YYNGEE. Inclusion characteristics of ophthalmopathy patients comprised a Clinical Activity Score of at least 3, a NOSPECS grade of at least 4, and duration under 3 months.

This chain connects TRBV9 to TRBJ1-5; TRBD1 aligns across 8 bases. The receptor comes from a woman aged 45-65 years with Graves' ophthalmopathy. The sequencing input was blood. DNA for the CDR3: TGTGCCAGCAGCGGAGCCGGGACAGGTGAGGACAATCAGCCCCAGCATTTT. This gives the protein CASSGAGTGEDNQPQHF.